The sample holds a few counts of the clone carrying this T cell receptor (beta chain). Its target is unknown. The data belong to a study of cytomegalovirus exposure and HLA in healthy donors. PCR was performed using 60 Vbeta and 13 Jbeta primers. Sequenced by immunoSEQ multiplex PCR; TCRdb stores in-frame clones only, minus some. The sample has some 120,000 clones; 73% are singletons. This CDR3 has 14 residues. Germline V gene lookup returns CDR1 MRHNA and CDR2 SNTAGT. V was clipped by 0 bases and J by 3 bases, with 7 bases between them. Findings and caveats of the study: For most subjects, TCR beta sequences were reported to predict HLA-A and HLA-B alleles with accuracy. A previous analysis found most TCR beta V segments productive roughly 87% or roughly 30% of the time.

J is TRBJ2-3 and V is TRBV6-4; D is ambiguous. Sequenced input: PBMCs. The sequence was obtained from a woman in her thirties or forties in good health and CMV-seropositive. CDR3 bases: TGTGCCAGCAGTGACTCTGAGCTAACAGATACGCAGTATTTT. This translates into CASSDSELTDTQYF.